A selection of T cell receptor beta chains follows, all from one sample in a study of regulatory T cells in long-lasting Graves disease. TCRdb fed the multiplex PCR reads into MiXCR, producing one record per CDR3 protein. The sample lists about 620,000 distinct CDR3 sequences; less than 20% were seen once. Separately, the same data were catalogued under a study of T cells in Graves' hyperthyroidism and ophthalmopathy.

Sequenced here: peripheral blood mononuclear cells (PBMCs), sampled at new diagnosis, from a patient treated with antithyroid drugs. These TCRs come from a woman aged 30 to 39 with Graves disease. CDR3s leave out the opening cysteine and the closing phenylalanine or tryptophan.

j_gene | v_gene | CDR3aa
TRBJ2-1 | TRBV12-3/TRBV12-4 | ASSPRPQGGFSDNEQF
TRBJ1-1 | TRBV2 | ASGTGSMNTEAF
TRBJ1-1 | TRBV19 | ASSRGLGLNTEAF
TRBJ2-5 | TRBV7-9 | ASSLAGRDETQY
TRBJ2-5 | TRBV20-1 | SAPRLAGGFETQY
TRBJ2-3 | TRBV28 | ASSASDRGSVDTQY
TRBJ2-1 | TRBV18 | ASSPTGLGRYEQF
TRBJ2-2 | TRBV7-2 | ASRTSLTVNTGELF
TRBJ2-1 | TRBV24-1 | ATSDLGGGGYNEQF
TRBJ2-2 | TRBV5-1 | ASSLDQTIHRGWGELF
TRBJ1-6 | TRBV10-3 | AISRGIDGSPLH
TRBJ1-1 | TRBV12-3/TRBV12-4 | ASRPQGSVEAF
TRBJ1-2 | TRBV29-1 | SATKTSYGYT
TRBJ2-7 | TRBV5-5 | ASSLLRDRIYEQY
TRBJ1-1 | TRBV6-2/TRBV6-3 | ASSYSKVTEAF
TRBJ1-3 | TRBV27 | ATKRGGLSGNTIY
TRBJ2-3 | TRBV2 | AGPIAGTDTQY
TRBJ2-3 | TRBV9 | ASSWTGSSTDTQY
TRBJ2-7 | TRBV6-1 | ASSETDGPYEQY
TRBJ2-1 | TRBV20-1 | SARPLRGEYNEQF
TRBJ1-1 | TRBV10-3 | AIRTSEANTEAF
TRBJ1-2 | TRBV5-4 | ASSLGSESYGYT
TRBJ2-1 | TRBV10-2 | ASRGLQGLAGTYNEQF
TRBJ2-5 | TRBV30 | AWMSGRAPGETQY
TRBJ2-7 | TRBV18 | ASSRGGAYEQY
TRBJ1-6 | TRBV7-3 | ASSLISLSSPLH
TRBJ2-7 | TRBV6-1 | ASSRDFLEQY
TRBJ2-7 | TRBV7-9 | ASSQTVYEQY
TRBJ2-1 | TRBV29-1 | SVEGHNNEQF
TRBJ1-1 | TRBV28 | ASSLLLQGEAF
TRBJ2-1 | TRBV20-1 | SARDRRGGFYDEQF
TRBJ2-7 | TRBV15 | ATSRDNRATGEQY
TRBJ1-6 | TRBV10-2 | ASRQGTYNSPLH
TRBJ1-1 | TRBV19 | ASIQTGIAF
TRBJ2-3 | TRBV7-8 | ASSLSLIAGASDTQY
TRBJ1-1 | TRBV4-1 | ASSQVTGVFTEAF
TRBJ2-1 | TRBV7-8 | ASSFPTTGRSRLYEQF
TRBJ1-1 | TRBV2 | ASSIQQGSALNTEAF
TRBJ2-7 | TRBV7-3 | ASSLYPVGPTYEQY
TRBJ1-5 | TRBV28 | ASSFEAGRKPQH
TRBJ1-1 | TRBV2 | ASVEDMNTEAF
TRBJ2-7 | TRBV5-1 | ASSSAGNREQY
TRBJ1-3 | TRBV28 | ATHSPTDYSGNTIY
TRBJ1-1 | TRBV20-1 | SARGGTIYTEAF
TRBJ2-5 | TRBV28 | ASSFPQGRETQY
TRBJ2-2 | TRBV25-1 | ASSESLLRGMRWF
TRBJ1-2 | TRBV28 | ASSLYTSANYGYT
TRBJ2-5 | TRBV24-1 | ATSDTRGRSRETQY
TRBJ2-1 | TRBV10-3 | AISTGTSGIGEQF
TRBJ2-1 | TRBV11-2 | ASSLDPFPNEQF
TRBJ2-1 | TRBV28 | ASNLGTIYNEQF
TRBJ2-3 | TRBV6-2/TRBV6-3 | ASSFPISGATDTQY
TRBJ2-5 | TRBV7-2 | ASSSWGAVETQY
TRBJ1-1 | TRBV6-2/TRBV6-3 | ASMRVMNTEAF
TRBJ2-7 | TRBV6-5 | ASSFLTSGRYEQY